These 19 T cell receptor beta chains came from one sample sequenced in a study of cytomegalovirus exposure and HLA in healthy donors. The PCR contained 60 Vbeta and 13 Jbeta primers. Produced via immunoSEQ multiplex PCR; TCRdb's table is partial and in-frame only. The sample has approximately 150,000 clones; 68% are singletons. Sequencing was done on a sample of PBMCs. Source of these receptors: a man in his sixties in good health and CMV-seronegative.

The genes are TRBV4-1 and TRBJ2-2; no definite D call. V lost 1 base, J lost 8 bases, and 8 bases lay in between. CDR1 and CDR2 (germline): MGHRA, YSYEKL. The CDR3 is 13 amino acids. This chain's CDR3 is CASSQAASGELFF. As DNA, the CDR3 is TGCGCCAGCAGCCAAGCAGCGTCGGGGGAGCTGTTTTTT.

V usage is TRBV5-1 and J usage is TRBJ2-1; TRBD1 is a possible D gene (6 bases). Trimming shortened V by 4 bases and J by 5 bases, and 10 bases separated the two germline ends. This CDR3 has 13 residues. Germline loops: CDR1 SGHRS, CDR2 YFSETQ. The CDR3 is CASSRQVNNEQFF. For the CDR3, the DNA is TGCGCCAGCAGCAGACAGGTAAACAATGAGCAGTTCTTC.

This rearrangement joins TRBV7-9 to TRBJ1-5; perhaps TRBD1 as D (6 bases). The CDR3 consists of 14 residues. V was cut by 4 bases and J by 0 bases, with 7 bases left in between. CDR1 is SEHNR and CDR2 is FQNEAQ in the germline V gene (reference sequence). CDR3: CASSSDSSNQPQHF. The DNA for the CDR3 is TGTGCCAGCAGCTCGGACAGTAGCAATCAGCCCCAGCATTTT.

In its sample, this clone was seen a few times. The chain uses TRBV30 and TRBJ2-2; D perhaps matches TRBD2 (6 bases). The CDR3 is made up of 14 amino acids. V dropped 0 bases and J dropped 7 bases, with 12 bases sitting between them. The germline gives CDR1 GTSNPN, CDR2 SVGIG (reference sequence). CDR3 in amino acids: CAWSVGLEGGELFF. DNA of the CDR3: TGTGCCTGGAGTGTAGGGCTGGAGGGCGGGGAGCTGTTTTTT. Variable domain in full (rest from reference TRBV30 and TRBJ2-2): SQTIHQWPATLVQPVGSPLSLECTVEGTSNPNLYWYRQAAGRGLQLLFYSVGIGQISSEVPQNLSASRPQDRQFILSSKKLLLSDSGFYLCAWSVGLEGGELFFGEGSRLTVL.

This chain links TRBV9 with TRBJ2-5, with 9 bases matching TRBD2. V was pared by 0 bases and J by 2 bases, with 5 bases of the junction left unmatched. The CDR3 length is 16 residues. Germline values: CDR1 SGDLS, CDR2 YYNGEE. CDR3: CASSVAPAGGQETQYF. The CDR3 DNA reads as TGTGCCAGCAGCGTAGCTCCAGCGGGAGGACAAGAGACCCAGTACTTC.

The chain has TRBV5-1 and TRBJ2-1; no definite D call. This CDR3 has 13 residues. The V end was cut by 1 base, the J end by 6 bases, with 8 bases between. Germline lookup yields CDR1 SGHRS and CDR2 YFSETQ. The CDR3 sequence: CASSLTIANEQFF. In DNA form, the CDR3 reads TGCGCCAGCAGCTTGACTATCGCCAATGAGCAGTTCTTC.

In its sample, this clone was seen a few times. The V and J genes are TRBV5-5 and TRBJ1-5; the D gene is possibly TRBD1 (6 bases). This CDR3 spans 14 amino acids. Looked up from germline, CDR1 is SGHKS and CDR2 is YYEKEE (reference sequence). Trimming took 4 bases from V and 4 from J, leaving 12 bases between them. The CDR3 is CASSPRTVNQPQHF. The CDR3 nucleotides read TGTGCCAGCAGCCCACGGACAGTGAATCAGCCCCAGCATTTT.

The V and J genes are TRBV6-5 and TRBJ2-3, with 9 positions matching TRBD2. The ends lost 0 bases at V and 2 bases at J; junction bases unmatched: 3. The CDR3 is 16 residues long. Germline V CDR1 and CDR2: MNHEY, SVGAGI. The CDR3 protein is CASSYSASGDTDTQYF. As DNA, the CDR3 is TGTGCCAGCAGTTACTCGGCTAGCGGGGACACAGATACGCAGTATTTT.

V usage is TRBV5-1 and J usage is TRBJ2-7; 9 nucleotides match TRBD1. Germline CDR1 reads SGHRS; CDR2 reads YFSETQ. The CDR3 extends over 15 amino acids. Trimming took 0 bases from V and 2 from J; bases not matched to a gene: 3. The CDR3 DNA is TGCGCCAGCAGCTTGGGCGGGACAGGGACCTACGAGCAGTACTTC. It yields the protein CASSLGGTGTYEQYF.

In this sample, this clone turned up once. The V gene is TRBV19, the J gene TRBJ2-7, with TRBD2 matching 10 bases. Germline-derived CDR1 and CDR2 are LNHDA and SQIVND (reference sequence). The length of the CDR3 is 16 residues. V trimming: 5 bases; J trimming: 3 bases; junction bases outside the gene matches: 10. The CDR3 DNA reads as TGTGCCAGTAGTTCGGGACTAGCGCTGGGGGACTACGAGCAGTACTTC. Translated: CASSSGLALGDYEQYF.

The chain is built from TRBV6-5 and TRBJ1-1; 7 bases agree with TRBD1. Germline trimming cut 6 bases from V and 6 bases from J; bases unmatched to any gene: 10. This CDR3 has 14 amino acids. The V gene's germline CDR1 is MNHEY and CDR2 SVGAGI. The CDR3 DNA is TGTGCCAGCAGACTAGACAGGGTTAAATCTGAAGCTTTCTTT. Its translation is CASRLDRVKSEAFF.

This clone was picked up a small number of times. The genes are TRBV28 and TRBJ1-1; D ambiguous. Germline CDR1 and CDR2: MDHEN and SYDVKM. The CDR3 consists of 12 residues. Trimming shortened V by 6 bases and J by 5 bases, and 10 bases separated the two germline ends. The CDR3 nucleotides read TGTGCCAGCAGAGCGACCGGGACTGAAGCTTTCTTT. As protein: CASRATGTEAFF.

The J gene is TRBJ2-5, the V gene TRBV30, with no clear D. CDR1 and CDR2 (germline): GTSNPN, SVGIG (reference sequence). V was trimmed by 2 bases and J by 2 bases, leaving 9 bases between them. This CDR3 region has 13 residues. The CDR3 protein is CAWSWAIQETQYF. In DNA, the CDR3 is TGTGCCTGGAGTTGGGCTATACAAGAGACCCAGTACTTC.

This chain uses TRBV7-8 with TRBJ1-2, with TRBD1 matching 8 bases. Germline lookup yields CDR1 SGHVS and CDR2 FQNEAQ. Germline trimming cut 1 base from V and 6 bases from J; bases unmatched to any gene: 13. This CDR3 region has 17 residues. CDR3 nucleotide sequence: TGTGCCAGCAGCTTAGGGACGTACAGGGGGGAATCCAATGGCTACACCTTC. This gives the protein CASSLGTYRGESNGYTF.

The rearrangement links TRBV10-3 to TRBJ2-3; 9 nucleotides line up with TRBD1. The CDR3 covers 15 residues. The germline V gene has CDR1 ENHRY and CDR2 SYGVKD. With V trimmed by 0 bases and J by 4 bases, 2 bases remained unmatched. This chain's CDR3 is CAISESRQGADTQYF. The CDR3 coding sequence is TGTGCCATCAGTGAGTCGCGACAGGGGGCAGATACGCAGTATTTT.

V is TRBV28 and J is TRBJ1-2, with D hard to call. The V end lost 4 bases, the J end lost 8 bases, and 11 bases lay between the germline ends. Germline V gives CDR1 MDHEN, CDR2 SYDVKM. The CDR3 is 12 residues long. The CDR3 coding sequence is TGTGCCAGCAGTTCCCCTTCTATCGGCTACACCTTC. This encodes CASSSPSIGYTF.

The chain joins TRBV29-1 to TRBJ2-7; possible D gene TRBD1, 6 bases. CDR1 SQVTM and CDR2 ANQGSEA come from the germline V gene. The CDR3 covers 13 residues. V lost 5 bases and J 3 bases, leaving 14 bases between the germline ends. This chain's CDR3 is CSVTQGSYYEQYF. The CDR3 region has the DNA TGCAGCGTTACACAGGGCAGTTACTACGAGCAGTACTTC.

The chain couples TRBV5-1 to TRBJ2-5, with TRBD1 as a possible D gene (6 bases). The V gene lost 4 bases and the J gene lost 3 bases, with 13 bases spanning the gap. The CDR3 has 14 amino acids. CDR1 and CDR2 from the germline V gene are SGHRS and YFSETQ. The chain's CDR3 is CASSRGGPEETQYF. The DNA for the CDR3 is TGCGCCAGCAGCCGAGGGGGTCCTGAAGAGACCCAGTACTTC.

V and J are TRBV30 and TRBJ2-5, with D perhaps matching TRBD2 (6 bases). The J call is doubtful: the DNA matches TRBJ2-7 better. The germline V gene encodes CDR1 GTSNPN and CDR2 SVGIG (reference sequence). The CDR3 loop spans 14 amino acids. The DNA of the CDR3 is TGTGCCTGGAGTTCCCGCGGAGGGCCTTACGAGCAGTACTTC. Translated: CAWSSRGGPYEQYF.